These T cell receptor beta chains were read from a single sample in a study of T cell responses to AZD1222 COVID-19 vaccine. TCRdb's table, derived via immunoSEQ multiplex PCR, lists solely in-frame clones and lacks some. This sample yields around 110,000 clones, of which approximately 85% are seen a single time; roughly 3.8% belongs to the top ten. The specimen was peripheral blood, collected on day 0 of MenACWY control vaccination. The source is an adult in good health. Each CDR3 is given with its conserved first and last residue. D genes are given only for firm matches. The size field is filled for only some rows; it gives once, few, many or a size class.

CDR3nt,CDR3aa,abundance,j_gene,d_gene,v_gene
TGTGCCAGCAGTTCCCTCCCAGGGTACACTGAAGCTTTCTTT,CASSSLPGYTEAFF,few,TRBJ1-1,-,TRBV6-6
TGCGCCAGCAGCTTGGAGGGCGTGGGTTCACCCCTCCACTTT,CASSLEGVGSPLHF,-,TRBJ1-6,-,TRBV5-1
TGTGCCAGCAGCCTCACCCTGGGCCCCAGGCAGCCCCAGCATTTT,CASSLTLGPRQPQHF,few,TRBJ1-5,-,TRBV7-2
TGTGCTAGTGCCTCGCGTACTTGGGGGACTAGCGGGGGAGATGAGCAGTTCTTC,CASASRTWGTSGGDEQFF,-,TRBJ2-1,TRBD2,TRBV12-5
TGTGCCAGCTCACCCCAATCCCTGACAGGAGGGGGGACTGGGGCCAACGTCCTGACTTTC,CASSPQSLTGGGTGANVLTF,-,TRBJ2-6,-,TRBV18
TGCGCCAGCAGCCGCGGGTCCGGGACAGGGCGCTACGAGCAGTACTTC,CASSRGSGTGRYEQYF,-,TRBJ2-7,TRBD1,TRBV4-3
TGTGCCAGCAGTGATGGGGCACCCCTCCACTTT,CASSDGAPLHF,-,TRBJ1-6,-,TRBV2
TGCGCCAGCAGTCAAAACACAGGGGCGGGAGATACGCAGTATTTT,CASSQNTGAGDTQYF,-,TRBJ2-3,TRBD1,TRBV5-1
TGTGCCAGCAGTTACTTAGAGGGACAGGGGGCCGGTCAGCCCCAGCATTTT,CASSYLEGQGAGQPQHF,once,TRBJ1-5,TRBD1,TRBV6-2/TRBV6-3
TGTGCCAGCAAACGGTCGGGGGCGGTCAATCAGCCCCAGCATTTT,CASKRSGAVNQPQHF,-,TRBJ1-5,-,TRBV6-5
TGTGCCACCAGCAGAACCCGGGACAGGGGAGTGGGAAACACCATATATTTT,CATSRTRDRGVGNTIYF,-,TRBJ1-3,TRBD1,TRBV15
TGTGCCAGCAGTGAAACCGCTGAACCCCTCCACTTT,CASSETAEPLHF,once,TRBJ1-6,-,TRBV2
TGTGCCAGCAGCTCCGGGACAGGGTGGGACGAGCAGTACTTC,CASSSGTGWDEQYF,few,TRBJ2-7,TRBD1,TRBV5-4
TGTGCCAGCAGATCCCTCGACCGGGACGGTCTCTACGAGCAGTACTTC,CASRSLDRDGLYEQYF,-,TRBJ2-7,-,TRBV27
TGTGCCAGCAGCCTACAAGGGAATCAGCCCCAGCATTTT,CASSLQGNQPQHF,-,TRBJ1-5,-,TRBV5-4
TGTGCCAGCAGCTCCCCTGAGGAGGGGTATGGCTACACCTTC,CASSSPEEGYGYTF,once,TRBJ1-2,-,TRBV7-2
TGCGCCAGCAGCTTGGGCACGACGGAGAACACTGAAGCTTTCTTT,CASSLGTTENTEAFF,-,TRBJ1-1,-,TRBV5-1
TGTGCCAGCACCCTCGGGGGGGTCGAGGGGGACACCATATATTTT,CASTLGGVEGDTIYF,-,TRBJ1-3,-,TRBV28
TGTGCCAGCAGCTACCGGGAAGCAGATACGCAGTATTTT,CASSYREADTQYF,few,TRBJ2-3,-,TRBV7-2
TGCGCCAGCAGCCAAGGTCCGGACTACGAGCAGTACTTC,CASSQGPDYEQYF,few,TRBJ2-7,-,TRBV4-3
TGCAGTGCTAGTCGGCGGGGCCATTCCTACAATGAGCAGTTCTTC,CSASRRGHSYNEQFF,-,TRBJ2-1,-,TRBV20-1
TGTGCCAGCAGCCAAACCGGACGGGGTGACTATGGCTACACCTTC,CASSQTGRGDYGYTF,-,TRBJ1-2,-,TRBV4-2
TGTGCCAGCAGCTTAACAAGTAATTCACCCCTCCACTTT,CASSLTSNSPLHF,-,TRBJ1-6,-,TRBV7-3
TGTGCCAGCAGCCCTACAGGACTAGCGGGGGGTGGAGGTGAGCAGTTCTTC,CASSPTGLAGGGGEQFF,once,TRBJ2-1,TRBD2,TRBV7-2
TGTGCCAGCAGCTTAGAGGGTAACTATGGCTACACCTTC,CASSLEGNYGYTF,-,TRBJ1-2,-,TRBV11-2
TGTGCCAGCAGCTTCGAGGGACACGGGGCGATTGATACGCAGTATTTT,CASSFEGHGAIDTQYF,-,TRBJ2-3,-,TRBV7-6
TGTGCCAGTAGTATAGGTGCCGGGTGGGCCAGGCCGAACACCGGGGAGCTGTTTTTT,CASSIGAGWARPNTGELFF,-,TRBJ2-2,-,TRBV19
TGTGCCAGCAGTTCCCGGTGGGGGGCGCTGGGAGGCTACACCTTC,CASSSRWGALGGYTF,-,TRBJ1-2,-,TRBV6-5
TGTGCCAGCAGTTACTCAAACGGAGTCTATGGCTACACCTTC,CASSYSNGVYGYTF,-,TRBJ1-2,-,TRBV6-5
TGTGCCAGCAGCCGATTTCTGAACACTGAAGCTTTCTTT,CASSRFLNTEAFF,-,TRBJ1-1,-,TRBV3-1/TRBV3-2
TGTGCCAGCAGCTTATCACAGGCGAGCGATGAGCAGTTCTTC,CASSLSQASDEQFF,-,TRBJ2-1,-,TRBV7-2
TGTGCCAGCAGCTTAGGTGGGAGGGGCAATCAGCCCCAGCATTTT,CASSLGGRGNQPQHF,once,TRBJ1-5,-,TRBV7-9
TGCGCCAGCAGTCAACCCGACAGGGGGCATGGCTATGGCTACACCTTC,CASSQPDRGHGYGYTF,once,TRBJ1-2,TRBD1,TRBV23-1
TGCGCCAGCAGCACGGGGGGTAACGAGCAGTACTTC,CASSTGGNEQYF,-,TRBJ2-7,TRBD2,TRBV5-1
TGCGCCAGCAGCCAAGTGCTCCCCAGGGCCCCTGACAGGCTAGGCTACGAGCAGTACTTC,CASSQVLPRAPDRLGYEQYF,-,TRBJ2-7,-,TRBV4-1
TGTGCCAGCAGCAGGGACAGCGCCACCGGGGAGCTGTTTTTT,CASSRDSATGELFF,-,TRBJ2-2,TRBD1,TRBV7-9
TGTGCCAGCCCCTTAACCAGGAACACTGAAGCTTTCTTT,CASPLTRNTEAFF,-,TRBJ1-1,-,TRBV18
TGTGCCAGCAGCTTGGTAGGCGGGAACACCGGGGAGCTGTTTTTT,CASSLVGGNTGELFF,once,TRBJ2-2,-,TRBV5-4
TGTGCCAGCAGCTCGGGGACAGGGCCCTACAATGAGCAGTTCTTC,CASSSGTGPYNEQFF,-,TRBJ2-1,TRBD1,TRBV7-8
TGTGCCAGCAAGCGTCGGCGTATGAACACCGGGGAGCTGTTTTTT,CASKRRRMNTGELFF,-,TRBJ2-2,-,TRBV28